One sample yielded the 19 T cell receptor beta chains listed below, sequenced in a study of blood T cell repertoires in COVID-19. Produced via immunoSEQ multiplex PCR; TCRdb's table is partial and in-frame only. This table holds about 27,000 clones, around 60% found once. The sample consisted of peripheral blood. These receptors came from a man in his 60s with active or convalescent COVID-19.

The chain uses TRBV6-5 and TRBJ2-2, with unresolved D. The CDR3 contains 12 residues. V was pared by 2 bases and J by 8 bases, with 6 bases between. Germline CDR1 is MNHEY and CDR2 is SVGAGI. This CDR3 reads CASSYAAGELFF. The CDR3 region has the DNA TGTGCCAGCAGTTACGCGGCTGGGGAGCTGTTTTTT.

The chain joins TRBV7-9 to TRBJ2-7; 10 bases match TRBD1. Looked up from germline, CDR1 is SEHNR and CDR2 is FQNEAQ (reference sequence). V dropped 5 bases and J dropped 3; count of bases not matched to a gene: 4. This CDR3 contains 14 residues. The CDR3 sequence is CASSNGQGDYEQYF. As DNA, the CDR3 is TGTGCCAGCAGCAATGGACAGGGGGACTACGAGCAGTACTTC. Full variable domain (remainder filled in from reference TRBV7-9 and TRBJ2-7): DTGVSQNPRHKITKRGQNVTFRCDPISEHNRLYWYRQTLGQGPEFLTYFQNEAQLEKSRLLSDRFSAERPKGSFSTLEIQRTEQGDSAMYLCASSNGQGDYEQYFGPGTRLTVT.

The rearrangement uses TRBV7-9 and TRBJ2-2, with 9 bases aligning to TRBD1. CDR1 and CDR2 (germline): SEHNR, FQNEAQ (reference sequence). The V gene end was trimmed by 2 bases and the J gene end by 6 bases; junction bases not matched to a gene: 10. The CDR3 is made up of 17 amino acids. CDR3 residues: CASSLSSGTGNPGELFF. CDR3 coding DNA: TGTGCCAGCAGCTTATCCTCCGGGACAGGGAATCCCGGGGAGCTGTTTTTT.

V gene TRBV5-6 combines with J gene TRBJ1-1, with 10 bases fitting TRBD1. The CDR3 is made up of 18 amino acids. J lost 4 bases, V lost 4 bases, and 16 bases had no gene match. Per the germline V gene, CDR1 is SGHDT and CDR2 is YYEEEE. The CDR3 DNA is TGTGCCAGCAGCCCGGGGACAGGGGCGTTACTCTTAGGCACTGAAGCTTTCTTT. The encoded protein is CASSPGTGALLLGTEAFF.

In its sample, this clone was seen a few times. The genes are TRBV4-1 and TRBJ2-1; 11 bases line up with TRBD2. Looked up from germline, CDR1 is MGHRA and CDR2 is YSYEKL. V gave up 1 base and J gave up 8 bases; unmatched junction bases: 7. This CDR3 contains 16 residues. The CDR3 reads CASSQALAGGRDEQFF. CDR3 nucleotide sequence: TGCGCCAGCAGCCAAGCCTTAGCGGGGGGGAGGGATGAGCAGTTCTTC.

The chain combines TRBV4-1 with TRBJ2-5; 11 nucleotides line up with TRBD2. With V trimmed by 0 bases and J by 7 bases, 7 bases remained unmatched. Germline-derived CDR1 and CDR2 are MGHRA and YSYEKL. This CDR3 has 16 residues. The CDR3 nucleotides are TGCGCCAGCAGCCAAGATAGGGCTAGCGGGGGGTGGACCCAGTACTTC. Residues: CASSQDRASGGWTQYF.

This chain connects TRBV5-6 to TRBJ1-1; D remains ambiguous. V lost 0 bases and J lost 2, with 8 bases in between. This CDR3 has 14 residues. Germline V gives CDR1 SGHDT, CDR2 YYEEEE. The CDR3 nucleotides are TGTGCCAGCAGCTTGGGACACGTTAACACTGAAGCTTTCTTT. The encoded protein is CASSLGHVNTEAFF.

The V call is TRBV10-3, the J call TRBJ1-5; D unresolved. In germline, CDR1 is ENHRY, CDR2 SYGVKD. The ends were cut back, 0 bases at V and 6 bases at J, with 9 bases in the middle. This CDR3 has 14 amino acids. The CDR3 region is CAISESRFPQPQHF. The CDR3, as DNA: TGTGCCATCAGTGAGTCGCGGTTTCCTCAGCCCCAGCATTTT.

The chain recombines TRBV5-4 with TRBJ2-3; 12 bases are a match to TRBD2. CDR1 and CDR2 from the germline V gene are SGHNT and YYREEE (reference sequence). The CDR3 length is 19 residues. The trim removed 1 base at V and 4 bases at J, leaving 13 bases unmatched. CDR3 sequence reads: CASSLSSLTSGGGADTQYF. CDR3 nucleotides: TGTGCCAGCAGCTTGTCCTCCTTGACTAGCGGGGGAGGGGCAGATACGCAGTATTTT. Full variable domain (outside the CDR3, taken from reference TRBV5-4 and TRBJ2-3): ETGVTQSPTHLIKTRGQQVTLRCSSQSGHNTVSWYQQALGQGPQFIFQYYREEENGRGNFPPRFSGLQFPNYSSELNVNALELDDSALYLCASSLSSLTSGGGADTQYFGPGTRLTVL.

The chain employs TRBV5-6 and TRBJ2-2, with 11 nucleotides matching TRBD1. Germline assignment: CDR1 SGHDT and CDR2 YYEEEE. V trimming: 1 base; J trimming: 7 bases; junction bases outside the gene matches: 6. This CDR3 spans 16 amino acids. This chain's CDR3 is CASSLYRTGGIGELFF. The CDR3 DNA sequence: TGTGCCAGCAGCTTGTATAGGACAGGGGGCATCGGGGAGCTGTTTTTT.

This sequence joins TRBV6-6 and TRBJ1-2, with D possibly being TRBD1 (5 bases). The CDR3 is 14 amino acids. Trimming pared 2 bases from V and 5 bases from J, leaving 12 bases between. The germline CDR1 and CDR2 sequences are MNHNY and SVGAGI (reference sequence). This CDR3 reads CASSYEGQGYGYTF. CDR3 nucleotides: TGTGCCAGCAGTTACGAAGGCCAGGGTTATGGCTACACCTTC.

The chain joins TRBV4-1 to TRBJ2-1; TRBD2 matches 7 bases. The V gene end was trimmed by 1 base and the J gene end by 7 bases; junction bases not matched to a gene: 7. This CDR3 contains 15 residues. Germline V gene lookup returns CDR1 MGHRA and CDR2 YSYEKL. The CDR3 DNA follows: TGCGCCAGCAGCCAAGCAGAGACTAGCTTTAATGAGCAGTTCTTC. It codes for CASSQAETSFNEQFF.

The chain joins TRBV16 to TRBJ1-2; 8 bases line up with TRBD1. V trimming: 4 bases; J trimming: 2 bases; junction bases outside the gene matches: 3. The CDR3 is made up of 14 amino acids. Germline CDR1 KGHSY, CDR2 FQNENV. The CDR3 sequence is CASSRRTGNYGYTF. The CDR3 bases are TGTGCCAGCAGCCGGCGGACAGGGAACTATGGCTACACCTTC. Based on the CDR3 plus reference TRBV16 and TRBJ1-2, the full variable domain is GEEVAQTPKHLVRGEGQKAKLYCAPIKGHSYVFWYQQVLKNEFKFLISFQNENVFDETGMPKERFSAKCLPNSPCSLEIQATKLEDSAVYFCASSRRTGNYGYTFGSGTRLTVV.

This clone has only a few counts. At the DNA level, this CDR3 is encoded by other sequences in the same sample as well. The chain recombines TRBV30 with TRBJ2-7; unclear D gene. Trimming took 5 bases from V and 1 from J, leaving 6 bases between them. Germline CDR1 is GTSNPN and CDR2 is SVGIG (reference sequence). The CDR3 extends over 11 amino acids. CDR3 DNA sequence: TGTGCCTGGGGTCGGTCCTACGAGCAGTACTTC. This gives the protein CAWGRSYEQYF.

The chain couples TRBV5-5 to TRBJ1-1; D might be TRBD1 (6 bases). The germline V gene encodes CDR1 SGHKS and CDR2 YYEKEE (reference sequence). Trimming pared 0 bases from V and 6 bases from J, leaving 9 bases between. The CDR3 is 13 residues long. CDR3 sequence (DNA): TGTGCCAGCAGCTTGGCTGGGGGCGCTGAAGCTTTCTTT. Protein: CASSLAGGAEAFF.

This chain uses TRBV27 with TRBJ1-5; 11 bases are shared with TRBD1. CDR1 and CDR2 (germline): MNHEY, SMNVEV (reference sequence). The V segment lost 5 bases and the J segment 0 bases; nucleotides outside the gene matches: 3. The CDR3 length is 16 residues. CDR3 residues: CASSKDRGHSNQPQHF. In nucleotides, the CDR3 is TGTGCCAGCAGTAAGGACAGGGGGCATAGCAATCAGCCCCAGCATTTT.

J is TRBJ2-7 and V is TRBV2, with 10 bases fitting TRBD2. V was clipped by 11 bases and J by 3 bases; unmatched bases: 10. The CDR3 is made up of 14 amino acids. CDR1 is SNHLY and CDR2 is FYNNEI in the germline V gene. The CDR3 DNA reads TGTGCCGCCCAGGCTAGCGGGAGCAGCTACGAGCAGTACTTC. Translation gives CAAQASGSSYEQYF.

J is TRBJ2-1 and V is TRBV7-2; D ambiguous. V gave up 5 bases and J gave up 8 bases, with 10 bases separating them. The CDR3 totals 12 residues. Germline V gene lookup returns CDR1 SGHTA and CDR2 FQGNSA. Written as DNA, the CDR3 is TGTGCCAGCAGCCTCTCGGTCGATGAGCAGTTCTTC. The encoded protein is CASSLSVDEQFF.

This clone was detected a few times. V and J are TRBV5-1 and TRBJ2-1; tentatively, D is TRBD1 (6 bases). The CDR3 is 15 residues long. V gave up 4 bases and J gave up 2 bases, with 13 bases separating them. Germline V gives CDR1 SGHRS, CDR2 YFSETQ. The CDR3 loop reads CASSLRGTTYNEQFF. CDR3 DNA sequence: TGCGCCAGCAGCCTCAGGGGTACAACCTACAATGAGCAGTTCTTC.